This T cell receptor (beta chain) was sequenced for a study of T cells in Graves' hyperthyroidism and ophthalmopathy. With regard to this clonotype: Its antigen is not identified.

RNA transcripts served as the template for amplifying TCR beta CDR3 regions. First-round RT-PCR with HTBI primers amplified the TCR CDR3 region. TCRdb fed the multiplex PCR reads into MiXCR, producing one record per CDR3 protein. The profile covers 96,000 or so distinct CDR3 sequences, with roughly half appearing a single time and 25% to 30% taken by the ten largest. Study-wide findings and caveats: Blood held most thyroid clonotypes expanded above 0.001 frequency. Stable hyperthyroidism was told apart from ophthalmopathy by a model built on 13 V-J features.

The length of the CDR3 is 13 residues. V was cut by 2 bases and J by 7 bases, with 11 bases left in between. CDR1 is MNHEY and CDR2 is SVGAGI in the germline V gene. Not enrolled were patients with uncontrolled infection, other autoimmune disease, pregnancy or lactation. Used for diagnoses were clinical symptoms, serum thyroxine and TRAb, thyroid ultrasound and orbital computed tomography. The receptor was derived from a woman in her thirties or forties with Graves' hyperthyroidism. Input material: blood. The chain links TRBV6-5 to TRBJ2-5, with a weak D call TRBD2 (6 bases). The CDR3 loop reads CASSYGGTGTQYF. CDR3 in DNA: TGTGCCAGCAGTTACGGGGGGACGGGGACCCAGTACTTC.